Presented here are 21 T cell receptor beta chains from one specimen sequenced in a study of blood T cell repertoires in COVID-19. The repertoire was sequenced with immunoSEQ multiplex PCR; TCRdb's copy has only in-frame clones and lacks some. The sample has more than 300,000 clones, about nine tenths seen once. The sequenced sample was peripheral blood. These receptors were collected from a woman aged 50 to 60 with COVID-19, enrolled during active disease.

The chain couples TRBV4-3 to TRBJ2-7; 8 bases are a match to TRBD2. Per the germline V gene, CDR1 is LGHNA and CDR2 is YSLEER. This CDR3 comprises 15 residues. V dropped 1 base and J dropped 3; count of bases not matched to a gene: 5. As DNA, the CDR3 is TGCGCCAGCAGCCAAGTACCGGGACTAGGCTACGAGCAGTACTTC. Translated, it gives CASSQVPGLGYEQYF.

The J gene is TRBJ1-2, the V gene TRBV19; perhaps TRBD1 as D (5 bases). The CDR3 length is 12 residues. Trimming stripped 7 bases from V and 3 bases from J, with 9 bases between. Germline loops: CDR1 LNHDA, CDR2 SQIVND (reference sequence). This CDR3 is CASNQGDYGYTF. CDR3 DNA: TGTGCCAGTAACCAGGGTGACTATGGCTACACCTTC.

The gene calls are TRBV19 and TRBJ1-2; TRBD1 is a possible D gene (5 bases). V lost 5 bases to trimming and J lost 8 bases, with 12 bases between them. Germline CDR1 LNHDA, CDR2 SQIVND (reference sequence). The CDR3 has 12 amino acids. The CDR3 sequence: CASSGRVDGYTF. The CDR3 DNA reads TGTGCCAGTAGTGGCAGGGTCGACGGCTACACCTTC.

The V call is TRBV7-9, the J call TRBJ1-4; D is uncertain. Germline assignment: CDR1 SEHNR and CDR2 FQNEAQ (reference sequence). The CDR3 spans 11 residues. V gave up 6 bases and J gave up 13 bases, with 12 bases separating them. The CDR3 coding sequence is TGTGCCAGCAGTTCAACGGTTGGACTGTTTTTT. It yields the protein CASSSTVGLFF.

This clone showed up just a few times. In DNA, the CDR3 is TGTGCCATCAGTGAGAACGGTGCCTCTATGGCCCAGTACTTC. Its protein is CAISENGASMAQYF. The genes are TRBV10-3 and TRBJ2-5; D gene ambiguous. CDR3 length: 14 amino acids. Germline V gene sequence: CDR1 ENHRY, CDR2 SYGVKD. Between the trimmed V and J ends, which lost 2 bases and 9 bases, there was a span of 16 bases.

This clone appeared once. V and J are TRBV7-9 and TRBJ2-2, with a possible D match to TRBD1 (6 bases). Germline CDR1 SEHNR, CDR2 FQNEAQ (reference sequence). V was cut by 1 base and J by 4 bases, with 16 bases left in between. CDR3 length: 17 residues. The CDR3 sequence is CASSLETGQIGTGELFF. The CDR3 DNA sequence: TGTGCCAGCAGCTTAGAAACGGGACAAATAGGCACCGGGGAGCTGTTTTTT.

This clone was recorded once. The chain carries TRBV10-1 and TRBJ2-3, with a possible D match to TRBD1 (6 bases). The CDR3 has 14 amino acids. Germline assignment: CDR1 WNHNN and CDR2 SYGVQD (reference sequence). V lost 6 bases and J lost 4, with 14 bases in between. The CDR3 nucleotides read TGCGCCAGCAGGGACGGCCAGGGGCCAGATACGCAGTATTTT. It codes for CASRDGQGPDTQYF.

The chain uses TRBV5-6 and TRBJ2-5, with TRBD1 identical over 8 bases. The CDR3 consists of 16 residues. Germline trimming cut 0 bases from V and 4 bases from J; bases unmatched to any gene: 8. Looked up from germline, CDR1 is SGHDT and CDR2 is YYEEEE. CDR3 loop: CASSLDPRGRGETQYF. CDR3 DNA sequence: TGTGCCAGCAGCTTGGATCCCAGGGGGCGAGGAGAGACCCAGTACTTC.

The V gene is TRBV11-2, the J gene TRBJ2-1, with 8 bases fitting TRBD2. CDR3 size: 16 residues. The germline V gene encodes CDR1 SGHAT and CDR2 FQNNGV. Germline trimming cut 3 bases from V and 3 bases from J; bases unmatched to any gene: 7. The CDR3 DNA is TGTGCCAGCAGCTTGCCTTCGACTAGCGTCTACAATGAGCAGTTCTTC. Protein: CASSLPSTSVYNEQFF.

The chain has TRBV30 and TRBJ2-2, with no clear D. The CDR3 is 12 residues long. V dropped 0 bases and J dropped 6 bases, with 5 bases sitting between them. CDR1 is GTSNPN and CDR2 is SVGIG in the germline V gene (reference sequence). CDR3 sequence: CAWSVQAGELFF. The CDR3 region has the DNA TGTGCCTGGAGTGTACAAGCCGGGGAGCTGTTTTTT.

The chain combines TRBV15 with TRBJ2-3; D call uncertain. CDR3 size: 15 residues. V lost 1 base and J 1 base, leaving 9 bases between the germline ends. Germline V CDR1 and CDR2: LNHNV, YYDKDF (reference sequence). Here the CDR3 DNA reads TGTGCCACCAGCAGAGTGCCGACTCGCACAGATACGCAGTATTTT. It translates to CATSRVPTRTDTQYF.

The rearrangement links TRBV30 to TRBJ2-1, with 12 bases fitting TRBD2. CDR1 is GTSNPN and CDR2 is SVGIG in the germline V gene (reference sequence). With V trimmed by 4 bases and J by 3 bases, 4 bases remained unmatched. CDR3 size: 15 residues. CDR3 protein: CAWTLAGGFYNEQFF. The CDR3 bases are TGTGCCTGGACCCTAGCGGGAGGGTTCTACAATGAGCAGTTCTTC.

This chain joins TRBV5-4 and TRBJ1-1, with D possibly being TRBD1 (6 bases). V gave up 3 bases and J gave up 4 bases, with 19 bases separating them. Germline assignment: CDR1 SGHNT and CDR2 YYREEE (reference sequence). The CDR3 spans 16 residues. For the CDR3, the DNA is TGTGCCAGCAGCTCCCCCACAGGCAGGGGTTTCACTGAAGCTTTCTTT. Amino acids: CASSSPTGRGFTEAFF.

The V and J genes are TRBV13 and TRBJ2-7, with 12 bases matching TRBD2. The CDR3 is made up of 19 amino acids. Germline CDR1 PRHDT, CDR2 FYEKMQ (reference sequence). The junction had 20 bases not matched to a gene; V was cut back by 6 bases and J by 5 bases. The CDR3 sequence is CASSIRLSGLAGGPDEQYF. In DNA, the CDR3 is TGTGCCAGCAGTATAAGGCTATCGGGGCTAGCGGGAGGGCCGGACGAGCAGTACTTC.

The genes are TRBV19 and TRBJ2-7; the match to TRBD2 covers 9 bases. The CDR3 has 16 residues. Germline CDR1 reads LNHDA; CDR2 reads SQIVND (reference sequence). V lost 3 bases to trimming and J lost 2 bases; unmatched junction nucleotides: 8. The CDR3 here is CASSIPGVAGAYEQYF. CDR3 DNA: TGTGCCAGTAGTATTCCGGGAGTAGCGGGAGCCTACGAGCAGTACTTC.

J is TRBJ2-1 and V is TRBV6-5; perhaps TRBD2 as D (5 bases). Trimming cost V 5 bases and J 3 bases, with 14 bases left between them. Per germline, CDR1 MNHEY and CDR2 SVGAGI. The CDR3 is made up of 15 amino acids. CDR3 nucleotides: TGTGCCAGCAGTCATGCGGACGGGGACTACAATGAGCAGTTCTTC. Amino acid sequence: CASSHADGDYNEQFF.

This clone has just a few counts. The CDR3 region is CATSRGKGTVLNSPLHF. CDR3 in DNA: TGTGCCACCAGCAGAGGGAAAGGGACAGTACTGAATTCACCCCTCCACTTT. This chain uses TRBV15 with TRBJ1-6; TRBD1 matches 7 bases. The germline gives CDR1 LNHNV, CDR2 YYDKDF (reference sequence). Germline trimming cut 1 base from V and 7 bases from J; bases unmatched to any gene: 10. CDR3 length: 17 amino acids.

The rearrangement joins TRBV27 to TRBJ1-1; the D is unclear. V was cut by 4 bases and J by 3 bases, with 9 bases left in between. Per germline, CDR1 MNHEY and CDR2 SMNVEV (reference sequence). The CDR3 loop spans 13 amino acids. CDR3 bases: TGTGCCAGCAGTTATACAGTGTACACTGAAGCTTTCTTT. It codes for CASSYTVYTEAFF.

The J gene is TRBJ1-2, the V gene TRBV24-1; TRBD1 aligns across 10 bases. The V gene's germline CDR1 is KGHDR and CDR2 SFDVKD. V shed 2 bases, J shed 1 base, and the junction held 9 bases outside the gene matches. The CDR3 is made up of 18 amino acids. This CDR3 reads CATSDSSGTGALNYGYTF. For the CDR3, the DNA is TGTGCCACCAGTGATTCATCCGGGACAGGGGCTCTTAACTATGGCTACACCTTC.

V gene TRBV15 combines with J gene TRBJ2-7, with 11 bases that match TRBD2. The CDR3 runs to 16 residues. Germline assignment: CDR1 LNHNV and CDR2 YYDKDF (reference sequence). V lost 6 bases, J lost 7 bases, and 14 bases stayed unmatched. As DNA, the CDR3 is TGTGCCACCAGTCTAGCGGGAGGCTCCAGGGTCTTTGAGCAGTACTTC. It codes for CATSLAGGSRVFEQYF.

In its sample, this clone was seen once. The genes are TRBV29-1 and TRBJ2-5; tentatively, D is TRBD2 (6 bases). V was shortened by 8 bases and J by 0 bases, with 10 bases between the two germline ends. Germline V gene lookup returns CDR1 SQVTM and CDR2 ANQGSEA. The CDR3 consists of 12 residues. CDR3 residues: CSSWDYQETQYF. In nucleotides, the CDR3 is TGCAGCTCCTGGGACTACCAAGAGACCCAGTACTTC.